The clone carrying this TCR beta chain was counted only a few times. Its antigen is undetermined. Germline lookup yields CDR1 SGHDT and CDR2 YYEEEE. The CDR3 is 15 amino acids. Deletions cut 0 bases from V and 0 bases from J, with 10 bases between. The sample belongs to a study of response to subunit inactivated influenza vaccine. Whole-study findings and limits: With each seasonal influenza vaccination, the authors suggested, few new T cells are recruited.

One entry per CDR3 protein results from TCRdb running MiXCR on the RT-PCR reads. The sample has under 950,000 distinct CDR3 sequences; approximately 22% are singletons. This sequence was found in a man aged 45-65 years who received an inactivated influenza vaccine. This material consisted of PBMCs from blood, taken more than 4 days after vaccination. The rearrangement links TRBV5-6 to TRBJ2-7; no clear D. CDR3 residues: CASSLVSLSSYEQYF. In DNA form, the CDR3 reads TGTGCCAGCAGCTTGGTCAGCCTTAGCTCCTACGAGCAGTACTTC. Full variable domain (missing parts from reference TRBV5-6 and TRBJ2-7): DAGVTQSPTHLIKTRGQQVTLRCSPKSGHDTVSWYQQALGQGPQFIFQYYEEEERQRGNFPDRFSGHQFPNYSSELNVNALLLGDSALYLCASSLVSLSSYEQYFGPGTRLTVT.